The 16 T cell receptor beta chains listed next were all sequenced from one sample in a study of blood T cells in healthy people across ages. Combining a sample-barcoded 5' primer with a J-beta primer mix, a second PCR ran for roughly 7 to 11 cycles. TCRdb processed the 5' RACE reads anew with MiXCR; each CDR3 protein has one entry. The table has hundreds of thousands of distinct CDR3 sequences, roughly three fifths seen once; the top ten hold around 24%. The source material was blood. These receptors all come from a man between 35 and 55 years old in good health.

The V gene is TRBV18, the J gene TRBJ1-4; D unresolved. V lost 3 bases, J lost 8 bases, and 10 bases lay in between. The V gene's germline CDR1 is KGHSH and CDR2 LQKENI. CDR3 length: 13 residues. In DNA form, the CDR3 reads TGTGCCAGCTCACCTAGTTCACACGAAAAACTGTTTTTT. It specifies CASSPSSHEKLFF.

This sequence joins TRBV4-3 and TRBJ1-1; D is unclear. Per the germline V gene, CDR1 is LGHNA and CDR2 is YSLEER. V lost 0 bases and J 1 base, leaving 9 bases between the germline ends. The CDR3 covers 15 residues. The CDR3 loop reads CASSQELDPNTEAFF. CDR3 in DNA: TGCGCCAGCAGCCAAGAATTGGACCCGAACACTGAAGCTTTCTTT.

This clonotype was seen only a few times. This chain connects TRBV29-1 to TRBJ2-4; D might be TRBD2 (5 bases). The DNA end favors TRBJ2-7, so the J call may be wrong. Germline CDR1 SQVTM, CDR2 ANQGSEA. There are 14 residues in the CDR3. The CDR3 bases are TGCAGCGTTAGAACGACGGGCGTCGGGGACGAGCAGTACTTC. Translating gives CSVRTTGVGDEQYF.

The chain is built from TRBV6-1 and TRBJ2-3, with D maybe TRBD1 (5 bases). Germline CDR1 MNHNS, CDR2 SASEGT. This CDR3 region has 14 residues. V lost 3 bases, J lost 3 bases, and 10 bases lay in between. The DNA for the CDR3 is TGTGCCAGCAGTGATTGGCAGGGAACAGATACGCAGTATTTT. This translates into CASSDWQGTDTQYF.

This clonotype was found a few times. The chain's CDR3 is CASSLGQTSTDTQYF. CDR3 nucleotide sequence: TGCGCCAGCAGCCTAGGACAGACTAGCACAGATACGCAGTATTTT. This rearrangement joins TRBV5-1 to TRBJ2-3; D might be TRBD1 (6 bases). Germline V CDR1 and CDR2: SGHRS, YFSETQ. The CDR3 spans 15 residues. Trimming took off 4 bases at V and 0 bases at J, with 12 bases between the two ends.

This clonotype is a singleton in its sample. The genes are TRBV5-4 and TRBJ2-7; D uncertain. CDR3 length: 14 residues. Trimming took off 4 bases at V and 3 bases at J, with 14 bases between the two ends. CDR1 is SGHNT, CDR2 YYREEE, per germline (reference sequence). In nucleotides, the CDR3 is TGTGCCAGCAGCCAAGGGCCAGGCCACTACGAGCAGTACTTC. This translates into CASSQGPGHYEQYF.

This clonotype has only a few counts. The rearrangement links TRBV7-2 to TRBJ1-5; the match to TRBD1 covers 7 bases. This CDR3 comprises 14 residues. Germline V gene data show CDR1 as SGHTA and CDR2 as FQGNSA. The trim removed 3 bases at V and 6 bases at J, leaving 5 bases unmatched. This CDR3 is CASSFSGGGQPQHF. CDR3 nucleotides: TGTGCCAGCAGCTTTTCAGGGGGTGGTCAGCCCCAGCATTTT. Using reference TRBV7-2 and TRBJ1-5 for the parts outside the CDR3, the full variable domain is GAGVSQSPSNKVTEKGKDVELRCDPISGHTALYWYRQSLGQGLEFLIYFQGNSAPDKSGLPSDRFSAERTGGSVSTLTIQRTQQEDSAVYLCASSFSGGGQPQHFGDGTRLSIL.

V usage is TRBV24-1 and J usage is TRBJ2-7; unclear D gene. Germline CDR1 reads KGHDR; CDR2 reads SFDVKD. The CDR3 has 12 residues. The V and J ends lost 7 bases and 0 bases respectively, with 6 bases between them. CDR3 nucleotides: TGTGCCACCAGCTTACCCTCCTACGAGCAGTACTTC. It codes for CATSLPSYEQYF.

This CDR3 reads CASSPRRAGGDTQYF. As DNA, the CDR3 is TGTGCCAGCAGCCCCCGGAGGGCGGGAGGAGATACGCAGTATTTT. The chain recombines TRBV4-2 with TRBJ2-3; 8 nucleotides agree with TRBD2. The CDR3 consists of 15 residues. V was pared by 4 bases and J by 5 bases, with 8 bases of the junction left unmatched. The V gene's germline CDR1 is LGHNA and CDR2 YNFKEQ.

This CDR3 reads CSARSWAGAQGEQYF. In DNA form, the CDR3 reads TGCAGTGCTAGATCGTGGGCGGGGGCGCAAGGCGAGCAGTACTTC. The rearrangement links TRBV20-1 to TRBJ2-7; tentatively, D is TRBD2 (7 bases). The germline V and J ends were trimmed by 2 bases and 6 bases, with 20 bases remaining between them. CDR1 is DFQATT, CDR2 SNEGSKA, per germline (reference sequence). There are 15 residues in the CDR3.

Comments on this clonotype: This may be a read error, as it is one base from a much larger clone. The chain is built from TRBV20-1 and TRBJ2-5; 11 bases line up with TRBD2. The CDR3 spans 13 residues. Germline CDR1 reads DFQATT; CDR2 reads SNEGSKA (reference sequence). The ends lost 5 bases at V and 13 bases at J; junction bases unmatched: 12. In DNA form, the CDR3 reads TGCAGTGCTGGCTTAGCGGGGGGGGAAAGAGTGTACTTC. Encoded protein: CSAGLAGGERVYF.

The chain employs TRBV14 and TRBJ1-2, with D possibly TRBD1 on 5 matching bases. This CDR3 comprises 12 residues. CDR1 SGHDN and CDR2 FVKESK come from the germline V gene. Trimming stripped 7 bases from V and 8 bases from J, with 14 bases between. CDR3 DNA: TGTGCCAGCACCGTTCTTGGGGACGGCTACACCTTC. It encodes CASTVLGDGYTF.

J is TRBJ1-1 and V is TRBV13; TRBD1 aligns across 9 bases. CDR3 size: 13 residues. The germline gives CDR1 PRHDT, CDR2 FYEKMQ (reference sequence). Losses at the gene ends were 4 bases for V and 6 bases for J; bases not matched to a gene: 3. CDR3 sequence (DNA): TGTGCCAGCAGCTCACACAGGGGGCCTGAAGCTTTCTTT. Translated: CASSSHRGPEAFF.

The J gene is TRBJ2-7, the V gene TRBV5-1; TRBD2 matches at 12 bases. Trimming cost V 0 bases and J 4 bases; bases outside gene matches: 8. Germline assignment: CDR1 SGHRS and CDR2 YFSETQ. The CDR3 is 17 amino acids. CDR3 DNA: TGCGCCAGCAGCTTGGGCGGCACTAGCGGGAGGAAGTACGAGCAGTACTTC. It translates to CASSLGGTSGRKYEQYF.

The V gene is TRBV20-1, the J gene TRBJ1-5; unclear D gene. This CDR3 region has 14 residues. Germline V CDR1 and CDR2: DFQATT, SNEGSKA (reference sequence). The V end lost 2 bases, the J end lost 0 bases, and 8 bases lay between the germline ends. The CDR3 DNA reads TGCAGTGCTAGACCGGCTTATAGCAATCAGCCCCAGCATTTT. Translated, it gives CSARPAYSNQPQHF.

The V and J genes are TRBV7-8 and TRBJ1-2; TRBD1 agrees at 10 bases. This CDR3 spans 16 amino acids. Per the germline V gene, CDR1 is SGHVS and CDR2 is FQNEAQ. V lost 5 bases to trimming and J lost 4 bases; unmatched junction nucleotides: 10. The chain's CDR3 is CASSKPGTGEIYGYTF. The CDR3 bases are TGTGCCAGCAGCAAACCCGGGACAGGGGAAATCTATGGCTACACCTTC.